This is a list of T cell receptor beta chains from one sample in a study of cytomegalovirus exposure and HLA in healthy donors. The method was immunoSEQ multiplex PCR; TCRdb's version includes in-frame clones alone and lacks a portion of them. The sample carries around 190,000 clones, about 77% recorded once. The specimen was PBMCs. These receptors originate from a woman in her twenties or thirties in good health and CMV-seronegative. CDR3s include the opening cysteine and the closing phenylalanine or tryptophan. A D gene is named only where the DNA matches it firmly. For some rows the clone size is stated as once, few or many, or as a class when expanded; others skip it.

>.|.|TRBJ2-7|TRBV7-2
TGTGCCAGCAGCTTTGGGGGGACCCCCTCCTACGAGCAGTACTTC
CASSFGGTPSYEQYF
>TRBD1|.|TRBJ2-5|TRBV28
TGTGCCAGCAGCCCAGGGGGCTTACGAGAGACCCAGTACTTC
CASSPGGLRETQYF
>TRBD1|.|TRBJ1-4|TRBV4-1
TGCGCCAGCAGTCTCCCGGACAGGGGGGTAAGAAAACTGTTTTTT
CASSLPDRGVRKLFF
>TRBD1|.|TRBJ1-3|TRBV6-5
TGTGCCAGCAGTTACCAGGGGGCGGCCGGAAACACCATATATTTT
CASSYQGAAGNTIYF
>.|.|TRBJ2-7|TRBV5-4
TGTGCCAGCAGCAACACCAGGGGCCACGAGCAGTACTTC
CASSNTRGHEQYF
>.|.|TRBJ2-2|TRBV18
TGTGCCAGCTCACTCAGGGGGGACACCGGGGAGCTGTTTTTT
CASSLRGDTGELFF
>.|.|TRBJ2-4|TRBV9
TGTGCCAGCAGCGTTGGGACTGGTCTTACTATGGACATTCAGTACTTC
CASSVGTGLTMDIQYF
>TRBD1|.|TRBJ2-1|TRBV5-6
TGTGCCAGCAGCTTGGACAGGGGCGAAACCTACAATGAGCAGTTCTTC
CASSLDRGETYNEQFF
>TRBD1|.|TRBJ2-7|TRBV11-2
TGTGCCAGCAGCTTAGCAGGGGGAAACTACGAGCAGTACTTC
CASSLAGGNYEQYF
>.|.|TRBJ1-1|TRBV15
TGTGCCACCAGCACGGGTTGGACTGAAGCTTTCTTT
CATSTGWTEAFF
>.|few|TRBJ2-3|TRBV10-1
TGCGCCAGCAGGACCCTTGGGGGGTCATCTAGCACAGATACGCAGTATTTT
CASRTLGGSSSTDTQYF
>TRBD2|.|TRBJ2-3|TRBV5-4
TGTGCCAGCACTTACGCTGCGGGACTACGCACAGATACGCAGTATTTT
CASTYAAGLRTDTQYF
>TRBD1|.|TRBJ1-2|TRBV5-5
TGTGCCAGCACCCCTGACAGGGGTAACTATGGCTACACCTTC
CASTPDRGNYGYTF
>TRBD2|few|TRBJ2-7|TRBV9
TGTGCCAGCAGCGCTCATTCACTAGCGGGGGGACTACCCTACGAGCAGTACTTC
CASSAHSLAGGLPYEQYF
>TRBD1|.|TRBJ2-7|TRBV9
TGTGCCAGCAGCCCCCGACAGGGCCGCTCAGGGACCTACGAGCAGTACTTC
CASSPRQGRSGTYEQYF
>TRBD1|.|TRBJ1-2|TRBV19
TGTGCCAGTACCCCCTTGGACAGGGGTGGGTATGGCTACACCTTC
CASTPLDRGGYGYTF
>.|once|TRBJ2-3|TRBV30
TGTGCCTTGACAGTCCTCACAGATACGCAGTATTTT
CALTVLTDTQYF
>TRBD2|.|TRBJ2-1|TRBV7-3
TGTGCCAGCAGCTTTAGCGGGGGAGTCTACAATGAGCAGTTCTTC
CASSFSGGVYNEQFF
>.|.|TRBJ1-1|TRBV7-9
TGTGCCAGCAGCTCGAGGGTGTACACTGAAGCTTTCTTT
CASSSRVYTEAFF
>.|.|TRBJ1-2|TRBV6-4
TGTGCCAGCAGTGACTCGAGGTCAGGAGGCTACCCCTTC
CASSDSRSGGYPF
>TRBD1|.|TRBJ1-1|TRBV5-4
TGTGCCAGCAGCACGCCGGGACAGGCGAACACTGAAGCTTTCTTT
CASSTPGQANTEAFF
>.|.|TRBJ2-1|TRBV6-5
TGTGCCAGCAGTTACTCTAACAGGTACAATGAGCAGTTCTTC
CASSYSNRYNEQFF
>.|once|TRBJ2-1|TRBV7-8
TGTGCCAGCAGCTTAGATCTCGGACTGTCGCAGAAGCAGTTCTTC
CASSLDLGLSQKQFF
>TRBD1|.|TRBJ1-2|TRBV30
TGTGCCTGGAGTGGTCACGACAGGGTCCTCTCCTATGGCTACACCTTC
CAWSGHDRVLSYGYTF
>TRBD1|.|TRBJ2-2|TRBV5-1
TGCGCCAGCAGCTTGGGACAGGGGGCCGTAACCGGGGAGCTGTTTTTT
CASSLGQGAVTGELFF
>TRBD1|.|TRBJ1-2|TRBV27
TGTGCCAGCAGTTCCATCCAGGGGGCGGGTGGCTACACCTTC
CASSSIQGAGGYTF
>TRBD1|.|TRBJ2-1|TRBV6-1
TGTGCCAGCGTACAGGGGGTTGGCAATGAGCAGTTCTTC
CASVQGVGNEQFF
>.|.|TRBJ1-1|TRBV6-5
TGTGCCAGCAGGGGGACACAGCGGAACACTGAAGCTTTCTTT
CASRGTQRNTEAFF
>TRBD1|once|TRBJ2-5|TRBV28
TGTGCCAGCAGTCCCGCCGGGACAGGGTCAGAGACCCAGTACTTC
CASSPAGTGSETQYF
>TRBD2|.|TRBJ2-7|TRBV7-9
TGTGCCAGCAGCCCACGGGGAGGGCGGGAGAACTACGAGCAGTACTTC
CASSPRGGRENYEQYF
>.|.|TRBJ2-3|TRBV5-1
TGCGCCAGCAGCGTGGGACTTTTCACAGATACGCAGTATTTT
CASSVGLFTDTQYF
>.|.|TRBJ1-1|TRBV29-1
TGCAGCGTTGTAAGAATTTACAGGGCCAAGAACACTGAAGCTTTCTTT
CSVVRIYRAKNTEAFF
>.|.|TRBJ1-1|TRBV11-2
TGTGCCAGCAGGCCCAACTGGGCAGGGCCGACTGAAGCTTTCTTT
CASRPNWAGPTEAFF
>.|.|TRBJ1-2|TRBV13
TGTGCCAGCAGCTTAGTACTGGGAGGGGGTCATGGCTACACCTTC
CASSLVLGGGHGYTF
>.|.|TRBJ1-4|TRBV18
TGTGCCAGCTCACCACCGGGACAAACGCTGTTTTTT
CASSPPGQTLFF